Following are 25 T cell receptor beta chains from one sample sequenced in a study of T cells in localized non-small cell lung cancer. Sequencing was performed with immunoSEQ multiplex PCR; in TCRdb, only in-frame clones are kept and a portion is missing. The sample carries about 24,000 clones, more than 65% recorded once. The sample consisted of PBMCs, taken before any cancer treatment. The origin of the receptors is a man between 40 and 70 years old with stage II lung adenocarcinoma.

There are a few counts of this clone. The chain links TRBV9 to TRBJ1-1, with D uncertain. CDR1 is SGDLS, CDR2 YYNGEE, per germline. Between the trimmed V and J ends, which lost 2 bases and 4 bases, there was a span of 12 bases. The CDR3 spans 14 residues. The CDR3 spells CASSVDGMGTEAFF. CDR3 nucleotide sequence: TGTGCCAGCAGCGTGGACGGGATGGGCACTGAAGCTTTCTTT.

The chain is built from TRBV7-3 and TRBJ2-1; D unresolved. Germline assignment: CDR1 SGHTA and CDR2 FQGTGA. CDR3 length: 13 residues. With 5 bases removed from V and 0 bases from J, the gap between germline ends came to 5 bases. This CDR3 reads CASSPNSYNEQFF. CDR3 bases: TGTGCCAGCAGCCCCAACTCCTACAATGAGCAGTTCTTC.

This clone showed up just a few times. V is TRBV2 and J is TRBJ2-7; D not resolved. V shed 4 bases and J shed 3 bases, with 7 bases lying between them. This CDR3 has 12 amino acids. The germline gives CDR1 SNHLY, CDR2 FYNNEI. The CDR3 protein is CASSGTGYEQYF. Here the CDR3 DNA reads TGTGCCAGCAGTGGGACGGGCTACGAGCAGTACTTC.

This clone was seen only once. The chain recombines TRBV11-2 with TRBJ2-3; the D is unclear. The CDR3 has 15 amino acids. Germline-derived CDR1 and CDR2 are SGHAT and FQNNGV. V was shortened by 1 base and J by 7 bases, with 15 bases between the two germline ends. The DNA for the CDR3 is TGTGCCAGCAGCTTAGGTCCAGGCTCCGAAAATACGCAGTATTTT. As protein: CASSLGPGSENTQYF.

The rearrangement links TRBV18 to TRBJ1-5; D is unresolved. V shed 2 bases and J shed 1 base, with 6 bases lying between them. CDR1 is KGHSH, CDR2 LQKENI, per germline. The CDR3 has 14 residues. The CDR3 protein is CASSPVQSNQPQHF. CDR3 nucleotide sequence: TGTGCCAGCTCACCAGTACAGAGCAATCAGCCCCAGCATTTT.

The chain links TRBV5-1 to TRBJ1-1; TRBD1 is a possible D gene (5 bases). CDR1 and CDR2 from the germline V gene are SGHRS and YFSETQ. CDR3 size: 15 residues. Deletions cut 1 base from V and 4 bases from J, with 14 bases between. The CDR3 coding sequence is TGCGCCAGCAGCTTGAGGCAGGGTTATTTCACTGAAGCTTTCTTT. It translates to CASSLRQGYFTEAFF.

The V and J genes are TRBV2 and TRBJ1-1; a weak D match, TRBD1 (5 bases). The CDR3 contains 14 residues. Trimming left V 4 bases short and J 0 bases short, with 9 bases between. In germline, CDR1 is SNHLY, CDR2 FYNNEI. CDR3 sequence reads: CASSVGAMNTEAFF. In nucleotides, the CDR3 is TGTGCCAGCAGTGTCGGGGCCATGAACACTGAAGCTTTCTTT.

V usage is TRBV2 and J usage is TRBJ1-2, with D maybe TRBD1 (5 bases). Germline V CDR1 and CDR2: SNHLY, FYNNEI. The CDR3 is 13 residues long. Trimming cost V 7 bases and J 2 bases, with 11 bases left between them. CDR3 sequence: CASNVRGNYGYTF. The DNA for the CDR3 is TGTGCCAGCAATGTACGGGGGAACTATGGCTACACCTTC.

The chain couples TRBV28 to TRBJ1-2; D not certain. From germline, CDR1 is MDHEN and CDR2 SYDVKM. V lost 3 bases, J lost 8 bases, and 10 bases lay in between. The length of the CDR3 is 12 residues. The CDR3 DNA reads as TGTGCCAGCAGTTTGACTCTCGGGGGCTACACCTTC. Its translation is CASSLTLGGYTF.

This rearrangement joins TRBV2 to TRBJ1-2, with D perhaps matching TRBD1 (5 bases). Trimming took off 3 bases at V and 2 bases at J, with 10 bases between the two ends. Germline V CDR1 and CDR2: SNHLY, FYNNEI. This CDR3 is 14 amino acids long. CDR3 region: CASSDFGGNYGYTF. In DNA form, the CDR3 reads TGTGCCAGCAGTGATTTCGGGGGGAACTATGGCTACACCTTC. The full variable domain, in which reference TRBV2 and TRBJ1-2 provide the parts outside the CDR3, is EPEVTQTPSHQVTQMGQEVILRCVPISNHLYFYWYRQILGQKVEFLVSFYNNEISEKSEIFDDQFSVERPDGSNFTLKIRSTKLEDSAMYFCASSDFGGNYGYTFGSGTRLTVV.

This chain uses TRBV5-4 with TRBJ2-5; TRBD2 agrees at 9 bases. Germline V gives CDR1 SGHNT, CDR2 YYREEE (reference sequence). The V segment lost 3 bases and the J segment 1 base; nucleotides outside the gene matches: 4. The CDR3 extends over 15 amino acids. The CDR3 DNA follows: TGTGCCAGCAGCTCAACTAGCGGGTCCCAAGAGACCCAGTACTTC. Protein: CASSSTSGSQETQYF. Full variable domain (remainder filled in from reference TRBV5-4 and TRBJ2-5): ETGVTQSPTHLIKTRGQQVTLRCSSQSGHNTVSWYQQALGQGPQFIFQYYREEENGRGNFPPRFSGLQFPNYSSELNVNALELDDSALYLCASSSTSGSQETQYFGPGTRLLVL.

The rearrangement uses TRBV19 and TRBJ1-1, with a tentative D call TRBD1 (5 bases). Deletions cut 3 bases from V and 4 bases from J, with 12 bases between. The CDR3 loop spans 14 amino acids. The V gene's germline CDR1 is LNHDA and CDR2 SQIVND (reference sequence). The CDR3 here is CASSIQGGGTEAFF. The CDR3 nucleotides read TGTGCCAGTAGTATTCAGGGTGGTGGCACTGAAGCTTTCTTT.

The chain is built from TRBV7-2 and TRBJ1-1, with 9 nucleotides matching TRBD1. Trimming at V came to 2 bases and at J to 4 bases, leaving 2 bases not matched to a gene. Germline V CDR1 and CDR2: SGHTA, FQGNSA. The CDR3 has 14 amino acids. For the CDR3, the DNA is TGTGCCAGCAGCTTAAACAGGGGGCCCACTGAAGCTTTCTTT. Protein sequence: CASSLNRGPTEAFF.

The chain couples TRBV7-8 to TRBJ2-5; TRBD1 matches at 8 bases. V was pared by 5 bases and J by 2 bases, with 7 bases of the junction left unmatched. The CDR3 spans 15 residues. Germline values: CDR1 SGHVS, CDR2 FQNEAQ. CDR3 residues: CASSMQRTGQETQYF. The CDR3 bases are TGTGCCAGCAGCATGCAAAGGACAGGGCAAGAGACCCAGTACTTC.

The chain links TRBV5-4 to TRBJ2-7; the D gene is possibly TRBD2 (6 bases). This CDR3 region has 15 residues. V dropped 1 base and J dropped 4 bases, with 15 bases sitting between them. Germline-derived CDR1 and CDR2 are SGHNT and YYREEE (reference sequence). The CDR3 protein is CASSLPPGGDYEQYF. In DNA, the CDR3 is TGTGCCAGCAGCTTGCCCCCCGGGGGAGATTACGAGCAGTACTTC.

V is TRBV5-1 and J is TRBJ2-1; 10 nucleotides line up with TRBD1. Trimming took 3 bases from V and 9 from J; bases not matched to a gene: 6. From germline, CDR1 is SGHRS and CDR2 YFSETQ. The CDR3 length is 14 residues. CDR3 sequence (DNA): TGCGCCAGCAGCTCGGGGGACAGGGGAGGTGAGCAGTTCTTC. Encoded protein: CASSSGDRGGEQFF.

The rearrangement joins TRBV11-3 to TRBJ1-4; 9 bases line up with TRBD1. CDR1 is SGHNT and CDR2 is YENEEA in the germline V gene. Germline trimming cut 5 bases from V and 10 bases from J; bases unmatched to any gene: 8. This CDR3 spans 14 amino acids. Written as DNA, the CDR3 is TGTGCCAGCAGCCTCCGGGACAGGGACGTAAAACTGTTTTTT. Translation gives CASSLRDRDVKLFF.

The chain employs TRBV18 and TRBJ1-5; TRBD1 matches 8 bases. The CDR3 consists of 14 residues. V shed 3 bases and J 2 bases; nucleotides not matched to a gene: 0. Germline assignment: CDR1 KGHSH and CDR2 LQKENI. CDR3 protein: CASSPGQGNQPQHF. DNA for the CDR3: TGTGCCAGCTCACCGGGACAGGGCAATCAGCCCCAGCATTTT.

The rearrangement uses TRBV5-1 and TRBJ2-5, with D maybe TRBD1 (6 bases). Germline V gene sequence: CDR1 SGHRS, CDR2 YFSETQ. The V gene lost 0 bases and the J gene lost 2 bases, with 11 bases spanning the gap. The CDR3 runs 15 residues. CDR3: CASSLAAGVQETQYF. For the CDR3, the DNA is TGCGCCAGCAGCTTGGCCGCAGGGGTACAAGAGACCCAGTACTTC.

About this clone: Its ends do not fully match the called genes, so a read error is possible. This chain links TRBV19 with TRBJ1-1, with D possibly matching TRBD1 (6 bases). This CDR3 region has 12 residues. CDR1 is LNHDA, CDR2 SQIVND, per germline (reference sequence). DNA for the CDR3: TGTGCCAGCAGTACCACAGGGACTGAAGCTTTCTTT. Translating it yields CASSTTGTEAFF.

This sequence joins TRBV5-5 and TRBJ1-1; D is ambiguous. Per germline, CDR1 SGHKS and CDR2 YYEKEE (reference sequence). The CDR3 is 14 residues long. Trimming shortened V by 4 bases and J by 7 bases, and 17 bases separated the two germline ends. The CDR3 here is CASSQLLRTIEAFF. For the CDR3, the DNA is TGTGCCAGCAGCCAACTACTGAGAACAATTGAAGCTTTCTTT. The full variable domain, its missing parts supplied by reference TRBV5-5 and TRBJ1-1, is DAGVTQSPTHLIKTRGQQVTLRCSPISGHKSVSWYQQVLGQGPQFIFQYYEKEERGRGNFPDRFSARQFPNYSSELNVNALLLGDSALYLCASSQLLRTIEAFFGQGTRLTVV.

The chain employs TRBV10-3 and TRBJ2-1, with D possibly called TRBD1 or TRBD2 (6 bases each). The CDR3 length is 11 residues. CDR1 ENHRY and CDR2 SYGVKD come from the germline V gene. Trimming took 3 bases from V and 12 from J, leaving 9 bases between them. The CDR3 bases are TGTGCCATCAGTGAAGAGGGGGGGCAGTTCTTC. This gives the protein CAISEEGGQFF.

The chain recombines TRBV6-5 with TRBJ2-7; 8 bases map to TRBD2. V shed 2 bases and J 2 bases; nucleotides not matched to a gene: 5. The CDR3 has 15 amino acids. CDR1 and CDR2 from the germline V gene are MNHEY and SVGAGI. The CDR3 here is CASSYTSGGTYEQYF. In DNA form, the CDR3 reads TGTGCCAGCAGTTACACCAGCGGGGGAACCTACGAGCAGTACTTC.

This clone was seen a single time. The chain employs TRBV28 and TRBJ1-3; TRBD1 aligns across 9 bases. The V gene end was trimmed by 5 bases and the J gene end by 3 bases; junction bases not matched to a gene: 11. Germline V gene sequence: CDR1 MDHEN, CDR2 SYDVKM. The CDR3 length is 17 residues. The CDR3 reads CASSPTTGGIRGNTIYF. The DNA of the CDR3 is TGTGCCAGCAGTCCAACGACAGGGGGTATTCGTGGAAACACCATATATTTT.

The chain links TRBV29-1 to TRBJ2-1; 9 nucleotides agree with TRBD2. This CDR3 is 13 amino acids long. Germline values: CDR1 SQVTM, CDR2 ANQGSEA. After removal of 8 bases from V and 5 bases from J, the junction contained 7 bases not matched to a gene. As DNA, the CDR3 is TGCAGCCTTCTAGCGGGGTATGACAATGAGCAGTTCTTC. It is translated as CSLLAGYDNEQFF.